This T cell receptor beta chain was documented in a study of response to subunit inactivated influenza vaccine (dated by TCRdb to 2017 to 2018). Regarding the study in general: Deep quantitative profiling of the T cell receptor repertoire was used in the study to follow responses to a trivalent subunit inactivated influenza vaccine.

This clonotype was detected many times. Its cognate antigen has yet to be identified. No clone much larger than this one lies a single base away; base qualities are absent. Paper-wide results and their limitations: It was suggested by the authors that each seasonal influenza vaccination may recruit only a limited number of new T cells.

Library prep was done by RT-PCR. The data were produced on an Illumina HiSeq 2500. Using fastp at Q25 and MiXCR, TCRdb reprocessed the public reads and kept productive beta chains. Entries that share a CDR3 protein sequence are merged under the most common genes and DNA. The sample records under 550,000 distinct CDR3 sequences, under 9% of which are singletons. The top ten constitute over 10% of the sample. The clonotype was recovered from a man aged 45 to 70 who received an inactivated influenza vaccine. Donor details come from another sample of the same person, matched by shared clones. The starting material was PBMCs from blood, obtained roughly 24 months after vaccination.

The CDR3 has the sequence CASSPPGGYYGYTF. The nucleotide sequence is TGTGCCAGCAGTCCCCCCGGAGGATACTATGGCTACACCTTC. The chain couples TRBV12-3 or TRBV12-4 to TRBJ1-2; the D gene identity is not certain. V loses 5 bases of germline sequence and J loses 3 bases, and the interval between the two ends is 13 bases. The CDR3 contains 14 residues, cysteine and phenylalanine counted. Only the CDR3 DNA stays, 42 bases, in frame from base 1.